The T cell receptor (beta chain) under discussion was sequenced for a study of radiation and T cells in renal cell carcinoma. The CDR3 spans 14 residues. With 4 bases removed from V and 3 bases from J, the gap between germline ends came to 13 bases. CDR1 is SGHRS, CDR2 YFSETQ, per germline. A remark on this clone: Its cognate antigen is unknown.

Only in-frame clones appear in the TCRdb table, and some are missing; sequencing was by immunoSEQ multiplex PCR. The sample holds about 170,000 clones; 88% are singletons and the top ten take 10% to 12%. Time point specified: blood 4 weeks post-SBRT, at nephrectomy. The treatment denotes: 15 Gy SBRT to primary tumor, nephrectomy 4 weeks later. Nephrectomy followed 15 Gy stereotactic body radiation by 4 weeks. After SBRT, blood was collected at 2 and 4 weeks, plus baseline. The tumor was a clear cell renal cell carcinoma. Study outcomes and limitations: In blood, top tumor clones expanded by 2 weeks, shrinking by 4.

The sample consisted of blood, taken from a patient whose treatment included radiotherapy and nephrectomy. The chain employs TRBV5-1 and TRBJ1-2; D gene ambiguous. The clonotype was recovered from a woman aged 50 to 65 with renal cell carcinoma. The CDR3 sequence is CASSLEDGYYGYTF. In DNA, the CDR3 is TGCGCCAGCAGCCTTGAAGACGGCTACTATGGCTACACCTTC.